One T cell receptor (beta chain) is described in this entry. The V gene lost 0 bases and the J gene lost 8 bases, with 13 bases spanning the gap. The CDR3 covers 14 residues. CDR1 and CDR2 from the germline V gene are LGHNA and YNFKEQ. The data originate from a study of blood T cell repertoires in COVID-19. In the study overall: COVID-19 samples, acute and convalescent, were from the United States, Italy and Spain. PBMCs, B-cell-depleted T cells, or T cells were the source of the cDNA or gDNA that made up the material.

Original processing notes: Estimates of nucleated cell counts were drawn from the amplification of reference gene primers. Data came from immunoSEQ multiplex PCR; TCRdb stores just in-frame clones and leaves some out. The DNA gave D and trimming, while V, J and clone size come from that table. The data hold 35,000 to 50,000 clones, with 90% observed a single time. V and J are TRBV4-2 and TRBJ1-2, with D perhaps TRBD1 (5 bases). This clonotype was obtained from a man aged 45-65 years with active COVID-19. The sequenced sample was peripheral blood. This CDR3 is CASSQDAGERGYTF. In DNA, the CDR3 is TGTGCCAGCAGCCAAGATGCGGGGGAGAGGGGCTACACCTTC.